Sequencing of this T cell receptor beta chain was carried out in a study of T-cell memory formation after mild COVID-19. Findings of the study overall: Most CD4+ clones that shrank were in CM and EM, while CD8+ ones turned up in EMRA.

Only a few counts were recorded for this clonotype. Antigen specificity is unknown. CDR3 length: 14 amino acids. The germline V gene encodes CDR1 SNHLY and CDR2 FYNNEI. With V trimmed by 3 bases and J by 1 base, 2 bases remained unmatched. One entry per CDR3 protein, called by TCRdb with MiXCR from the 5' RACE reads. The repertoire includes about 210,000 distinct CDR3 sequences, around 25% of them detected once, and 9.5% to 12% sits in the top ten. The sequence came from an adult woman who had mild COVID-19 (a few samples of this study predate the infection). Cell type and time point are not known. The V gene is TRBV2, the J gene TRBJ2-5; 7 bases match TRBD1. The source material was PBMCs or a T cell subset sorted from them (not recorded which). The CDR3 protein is CASSDGDSQETQYF. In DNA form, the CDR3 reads TGTGCCAGCAGTGACGGGGACAGCCAAGAGACCCAGTACTTC.